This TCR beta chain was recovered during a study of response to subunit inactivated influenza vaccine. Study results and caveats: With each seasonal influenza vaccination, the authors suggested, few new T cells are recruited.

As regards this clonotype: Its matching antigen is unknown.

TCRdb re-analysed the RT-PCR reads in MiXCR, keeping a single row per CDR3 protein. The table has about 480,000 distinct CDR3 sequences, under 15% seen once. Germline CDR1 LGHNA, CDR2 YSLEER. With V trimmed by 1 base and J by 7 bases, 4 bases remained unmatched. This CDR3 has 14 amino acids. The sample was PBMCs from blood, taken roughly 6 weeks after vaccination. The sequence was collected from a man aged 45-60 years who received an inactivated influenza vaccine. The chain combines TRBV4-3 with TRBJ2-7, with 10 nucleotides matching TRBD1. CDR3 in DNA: TGCGCCAGCAGCCAAGGGACAGGGGGGGAAGAGCAGTACTTC. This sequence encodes CASSQGTGGEEQYF.